This TCR beta chain is drawn from a study of T cell changes during pregnancy in multiple sclerosis. Sequencing was performed with immunoSEQ multiplex PCR; in TCRdb, only in-frame clones are kept and a portion is missing. The table shows around 47,000 clones, with roughly 96% occurring only once. The CDR3 is 15 amino acids. The trim removed 2 bases at V and 6 bases at J, leaving 10 bases unmatched. Per the germline V gene, CDR1 is SGDLS and CDR2 is YYNGEE. The sequencing used peripheral blood, collected in the second trimester of pregnancy. This chain uses TRBV9 with TRBJ2-7; TRBD1 matches at 8 bases. The receptor comes from a female donor with multiple sclerosis, enrolled in a pregnancy study. The DNA for the CDR3 is TGTGCCAGCAGCGTCGCGACAGGGGAAGGGGGCGAGCAGTACTTC. This encodes CASSVATGEGGEQYF.